This TCR beta chain was sequenced during a study of early stage breast cancer tumors. Study conclusions and caveats: Compared with adjacent normal breast tissue, tumors showed roughly 2.4-fold greater T cell density and higher clonality.

Assay: immunoSEQ multiplex PCR; the TCRdb copy retains only in-frame clones and omits some. The sample lists approximately 31,000 clones; roughly four fifths were seen once. The CDR3 covers 14 residues. V dropped 1 base and J dropped 7 bases, with 13 bases sitting between them. The germline V gene has CDR1 SGHTA and CDR2 FQGTGA. This clone was observed a few times. Antigen unknown. The TCR originated in a person under 45 with breast cancer. The specimen sequenced was breast tumor tissue. The genes are TRBV7-3 and TRBJ1-1; tentatively, D is TRBD1 (5 bases). CDR3 residues: CASSLNGGAGEAFF. CDR3 nucleotides: TGTGCCAGCAGCTTAAACGGGGGTGCAGGTGAAGCTTTCTTT. Full variable domain (outside the CDR3, taken from reference TRBV7-3 and TRBJ1-1): GAGVSQTPSNKVTEKGKYVELRCDPISGHTALYWYRQSLGQGPEFLIYFQGTGAADDSGLPNDRFFAVRPEGSVSTLKIQRTERGDSAVYLCASSLNGGAGEAFFGQGTRLTVV.